Presented here are 13 T cell receptor beta chains from one specimen sequenced in a study of blood T cell repertoires in COVID-19. TCRdb keeps only in-frame clones here, not all; method: immunoSEQ multiplex PCR. This table has some 400,000 clones, around 87% appearing once. Sequenced material: peripheral blood. The source of these receptors is a man aged 18 to 30 with active or convalescent COVID-19.

J is TRBJ2-5 and V is TRBV28, with a weak D call TRBD1 (5 bases). The CDR3 is 13 amino acids. Looked up from germline, CDR1 is MDHEN and CDR2 is SYDVKM. V lost 6 bases to trimming and J lost 1 base, with 9 bases between them. CDR3 region: CASRDSPQETQYF. The CDR3 bases are TGTGCCAGCAGAGACAGTCCCCAAGAGACCCAGTACTTC.

This chain uses TRBV5-1 with TRBJ2-3; 11 bases align to TRBD2. The J segment lost 3 bases and the V segment lost 2 bases, leaving 8 bases of the junction unmatched. The CDR3 sequence is 17 residues long. CDR1 and CDR2 (germline): SGHRS, YFSETQ. CDR3 sequence (DNA): TGCGCCAGCAGCTTTCAGATTAGCGGGGGGGCGACAGATACGCAGTATTTT. This codes for CASSFQISGGATDTQYF.

This rearrangement joins TRBV6-5 to TRBJ2-2; 8 positions agree with TRBD1. Germline-derived CDR1 and CDR2 are MNHEY and SVGAGI. J lost 6 bases, V lost 0 bases, and 3 bases had no gene match. This CDR3 has 15 amino acids. The CDR3 bases are TGTGCCAGCAGTTACTCGACACAGGGGGCCGGGGAGCTGTTTTTT. The encoded protein is CASSYSTQGAGELFF.

The chain employs TRBV15 and TRBJ2-7; perhaps TRBD2 as D (5 bases). This CDR3 contains 14 residues. Trimming removed 0 bases at V and 3 bases at J, with 9 bases between. Per germline, CDR1 LNHNV and CDR2 YYDKDF (reference sequence). For the CDR3, the DNA is TGTGCCACCAGCAGAGAAGGTGCGGGCTACGAGCAGTACTTC. Protein product: CATSREGAGYEQYF.

The chain combines TRBV27 with TRBJ2-1; 12 nucleotides line up with TRBD2. The CDR3 has 14 amino acids. J gave up 5 bases and V 6 bases, and 2 bases lay outside the gene matches. CDR1 MNHEY and CDR2 SMNVEV come from the germline V gene (reference sequence). This CDR3 reads CASRLAGGNNEQFF. CDR3 DNA: TGTGCCAGCAGGCTAGCGGGGGGGAACAATGAGCAGTTCTTC.

The genes are TRBV2 and TRBJ1-6, with no clear D. V lost 8 bases to trimming and J lost 5 bases, with 10 bases between them. Germline assignment: CDR1 SNHLY and CDR2 FYNNEI. This CDR3 comprises 13 residues. Here the CDR3 DNA reads TGTGCCAGCCAATTCCAGGATAATTCACCCCTCCACTTT. Its protein product is CASQFQDNSPLHF.

The CDR3 DNA reads as TGTGCCAGTACCCCAATCCAATCAGGGGTAGGAGCTTTCTTT. Protein product: CASTPIQSGVGAFF. The chain couples TRBV19 to TRBJ1-1; TRBD1 might be the D (6 bases). Germline assignment: CDR1 LNHDA and CDR2 SQIVND (reference sequence). The length of the CDR3 is 14 residues. The V gene lost 7 bases and the J gene lost 10 bases, with 22 bases spanning the gap.

This clone was observed a handful of times. The chain recombines TRBV15 with TRBJ2-2; unclear D gene. V was shortened by 3 bases and J by 3 bases, with 14 bases between the two germline ends. Germline V gives CDR1 LNHNV, CDR2 YYDKDF (reference sequence). The CDR3 covers 16 residues. CDR3 protein: CATSSRKGVDTGELFF. For the CDR3, the DNA is TGTGCCACCAGCAGTAGGAAAGGAGTCGACACCGGGGAGCTGTTTTTT.

CDR3 amino acids: CASSPGLVVNEQYF. DNA for the CDR3: TGTGCCAGCAGCCCGGGACTAGTCGTCAACGAGCAGTACTTC. The J gene is TRBJ2-7, the V gene TRBV13, with 8 positions matching TRBD2. V gave up 5 bases and J gave up 5 bases; unmatched junction bases: 8. The CDR3 has 14 residues. Per germline, CDR1 PRHDT and CDR2 FYEKMQ (reference sequence). Based on the CDR3 plus reference TRBV13 and TRBJ2-7, the full variable domain is AAGVIQSPRHLIKEKRETATLKCYPIPRHDTVYWYQQGPGQDPQFLISFYEKMQSDKGSIPDRFSAQQFSDYHSELNMSSLELGDSALYFCASSPGLVVNEQYFGPGTRLTVT.

In nucleotides, the CDR3 is TGTGCCAGCAGCACGGAACAGGGGGCCTTTTACAATGAGCAGTTCTTC. Its translation: CASSTEQGAFYNEQFF. The rearrangement joins TRBV21-1 to TRBJ2-1; the DNA was not compared with TRBD1, the D call given in the table. TRBV21-1 is classified as a pseudogene. The CDR3 extends over 16 amino acids.

The chain employs TRBV7-9 and TRBJ1-1; no clear D gene. Deletions cut 8 bases from V and 5 bases from J, with 18 bases between. This CDR3 spans 14 amino acids. The germline CDR1 and CDR2 sequences are SEHNR and FQNEAQ (reference sequence). The CDR3 spells CASDFLPSGTEAFF. The CDR3 region has the DNA TGTGCCAGCGACTTCTTACCGTCGGGGACTGAAGCTTTCTTT.

In its sample, this clone was seen once. The chain is built from TRBV24-1 and TRBJ1-6; D is unresolved. V was shortened by 2 bases and J by 5 bases, with 6 bases between the two germline ends. There are 14 residues in the CDR3. Germline V CDR1 and CDR2: KGHDR, SFDVKD. CDR3 sequence: CATSDWRDNSPLHF. In DNA form, the CDR3 reads TGTGCCACCAGTGATTGGAGGGATAATTCACCCCTCCACTTT.

The chain links TRBV7-9 to TRBJ2-2; TRBD2 aligns across 12 bases. V shed 5 bases, J shed 3 bases, and the junction held 4 bases outside the gene matches. The CDR3 runs 16 residues. CDR1 SEHNR and CDR2 FQNEAQ come from the germline V gene (reference sequence). In nucleotides, the CDR3 is TGTGCCAGCAGCCCGACTAGCGGGGGCGACACCGGGGAGCTGTTTTTT. It yields the protein CASSPTSGGDTGELFF.